This entry is about one T cell receptor (beta chain). Antigen specificity is unknown. Treatment specified: oral pan-JAK inhibitor, 5-10 mg twice daily. The data belong to a study of CD8+ T cells in alopecia areata. Broader study findings: For patients receiving tofacitinib, scalp clonality and expanded CD8+ clones among the top 100 significantly decreased.

Germline lookup yields CDR1 SGHRS and CDR2 YFSETQ. CDR3 length: 14 residues. Between the trimmed V and J ends, which lost 4 bases and 1 base, there was a span of 11 bases. cDNA serving as the sequencing template came from extracted, reverse transcribed RNA. Here immunoSEQ multiplex PCR was the method, and the copy in TCRdb shows in-frame clones only, minus some. The sample has approximately 170,000 clones; less than 70% are singletons. The clonotype was recovered from a human donor with alopecia areata. The chain couples TRBV5-1 to TRBJ2-5; D is unclear. Sample: CD4+ T cells sorted from blood, taken at week 24, from a patient treated with tofacitinib. The CDR3, as DNA: TGCGCCAGCAGCACCGGACGGAGCCAAGAGACCCAGTACTTC. Its protein is CASSTGRSQETQYF.